These 13 T cell receptor beta chains share one sample of origin, sequenced in a study of early T cells in non-severe SARS-CoV-2 infection. TCRdb re-analysed the 5' RACE reads in MiXCR, keeping a single row per CDR3 protein. This table has under 45,000 distinct CDR3 sequences, roughly 8% appearing once. Sequenced material: whole blood, taken at baseline. These receptors were obtained from an adult who was a healthcare worker with PCR-confirmed SARS-CoV-2 infection or an uninfected control (not recorded which).

This clonotype was seen repeatedly, ten times or more. The chain employs TRBV7-9 and TRBJ1-5; D is unresolved. V was cut by 5 bases and J by 4 bases, with 12 bases left in between. Germline CDR1 is SEHNR and CDR2 is FQNEAQ (reference sequence). The CDR3 runs 14 residues. CDR3 DNA: TGTGCCAGCAGCCACAACAGCCCTAATCAGCCCCAGCATTTT. This codes for CASSHNSPNQPQHF. The full variable domain, its missing parts supplied by reference TRBV7-9 and TRBJ1-5, is DTGVSQNPRHKITKRGQNVTFRCDPISEHNRLYWYRQTLGQGPEFLTYFQNEAQLEKSRLLSDRFSAERPKGSFSTLEIQRTEQGDSAMYLCASSHNSPNQPQHFGDGTRLSIL.

This clonotype has more than one count but fewer than ten. The rearrangement uses TRBV6-4 and TRBJ1-3; D is possibly TRBD1 (6 bases). The CDR3 totals 18 residues. Germline V gives CDR1 MRHNA, CDR2 SNTAGT. V lost 2 bases, J lost 3 bases, and 20 bases lay in between. Here the CDR3 DNA reads TGTGCCAGCAGTGACGAAGGGCAGGGGACAAAAGATGGAAACACCATATATTTT. Amino acid sequence: CASSDEGQGTKDGNTIYF.

This clonotype has a count of ten or more. The CDR3 bases are TGTGCCAGCAGTGAACGAAAACGAGCGTCCACAGATACGCAGTATTTT. Amino acids: CASSERKRASTDTQYF. The chain couples TRBV2 to TRBJ2-3; no clear D gene. Germline CDR1 and CDR2: SNHLY and FYNNEI. The CDR3 has 16 amino acids. V lost 2 bases and J 2 bases, leaving 14 bases between the germline ends.

The table lists this clonotype with a few counts. V usage is TRBV24-1 and J usage is TRBJ2-7, with D perhaps matching TRBD1 (6 bases). The CDR3 is 14 residues long. V lost 5 bases, J lost 1 base, and 11 bases lay in between. CDR1 and CDR2 (germline): KGHDR, SFDVKD. CDR3 loop: CATSAGQPSYEQYF. The CDR3 DNA follows: TGTGCCACCAGTGCCGGACAGCCATCCTACGAGCAGTACTTC.

The chain joins TRBV6-5 to TRBJ2-3, with D hard to call. With 6 bases removed from V and 0 bases from J, the gap between germline ends came to 16 bases. CDR1 MNHEY and CDR2 SVGAGI come from the germline V gene. The CDR3 consists of 16 residues. In DNA form, the CDR3 reads TGTGCCAGCAGCTCCGTTGGACCCCTAAGCACAGATACGCAGTATTTT. Its protein is CASSSVGPLSTDTQYF.

This clonotype was counted between two and nine times. V is TRBV18 and J is TRBJ2-7; D is undetermined. This CDR3 contains 12 residues. Looked up from germline, CDR1 is KGHSH and CDR2 is LQKENI. Trimming cost V 0 bases and J 6 bases, with 6 bases left between them. The CDR3 DNA follows: TGTGCCAGCTCACCACCGGCAGGCGAGCAGTACTTC. Translated, it gives CASSPPAGEQYF.

This clonotype was counted ten times or more. The chain recombines TRBV5-5 with TRBJ2-7; TRBD1 is a possible D gene (7 bases). V lost 4 bases to trimming and J lost 5 bases, with 16 bases between them. The length of the CDR3 is 14 residues. Germline loops: CDR1 SGHKS, CDR2 YYEKEE (reference sequence). This CDR3 is CASSRGQGGDEQYF. The CDR3 DNA reads TGTGCCAGCAGCAGAGGTCAGGGGGGCGACGAGCAGTACTTC.

This clonotype was counted many times. The chain couples TRBV7-9 to TRBJ1-5; weak D call: TRBD1 (6 bases). V gave up 5 bases and J gave up 6 bases, with 14 bases separating them. From germline, CDR1 is SEHNR and CDR2 FQNEAQ (reference sequence). This CDR3 is built from 14 residues. The CDR3 region has the DNA TGTGCCAGCAGCCATTCAGGGGATCGTCAGCCCCAGCATTTT. Encoded protein: CASSHSGDRQPQHF.

This clonotype was counted ten times or more. The rearrangement joins TRBV7-6 to TRBJ2-1, with a possible D match to TRBD2 (5 bases). Germline V gene sequence: CDR1 SGHVS, CDR2 FNYEAQ. The CDR3 length is 15 residues. V was pared by 0 bases and J by 6 bases, with 12 bases between. The CDR3 DNA sequence: TGTGCCAGCAGCTTAGCGCCCCTAGCCGGCAATGAGCAGTTCTTC. Translating gives CASSLAPLAGNEQFF.

The rearrangement joins TRBV29-1 to TRBJ1-1; the D is unclear. V dropped 6 bases and J dropped 0 bases, with 11 bases sitting between them. The CDR3 has 13 amino acids. Germline V gene sequence: CDR1 SQVTM, CDR2 ANQGSEA. The CDR3 is CSVAASMNTEAFF. The CDR3 bases are TGCAGCGTGGCGGCCAGCATGAACACTGAAGCTTTCTTT. The full variable domain, its missing parts supplied by reference TRBV29-1 and TRBJ1-1, is SAVISQKPSRDICQRGTSLTIQCQVDSQVTMMFWYRQQPGQSLTLIATANQGSEATYESGFVIDKFPISRPNLTFSTLTVSNMSPEDSSIYLCSVAASMNTEAFFGQGTRLTVV.

The chain carries TRBV23-1 and TRBJ2-3; 12 positions match TRBD2. TRBV23-1 is an ORF, with its function uncertain. The junction had 6 bases not matched to a gene; V was cut back by 2 bases and J by 0 bases. The CDR3 has 18 amino acids. For the CDR3, the DNA is TGCGCCAGCAGTCAACAAGGACTAGCGGGGCCGAGCACAGATACGCAGTATTTT. As protein: CASSQQGLAGPSTDTQYF.

This clonotype was observed a few times. The chain joins TRBV7-6 to TRBJ2-3, with 10 bases aligning to TRBD2. The length of the CDR3 is 15 residues. V lost 11 bases, J lost 0 bases, and 8 bases stayed unmatched. Germline lookup yields CDR1 SGHVS and CDR2 FNYEAQ. The CDR3 coding sequence is TGTGCCGCTTCCGGGACTAGCGTTAGCACAGATACGCAGTATTTT. Its protein is CAASGTSVSTDTQYF.

This clonotype was picked up a small number of times. V is TRBV27 and J is TRBJ2-3; 9 nucleotides line up with TRBD2. CDR1 is MNHEY and CDR2 is SMNVEV in the germline V gene (reference sequence). The CDR3 is 16 residues long. J gave up 2 bases and V 7 bases, and 10 bases lay outside the gene matches. In DNA form, the CDR3 reads TGTGCCAGCATGACTTGGAGCGGGGGGTACACAGATACGCAGTATTTT. This gives the protein CASMTWSGGYTDTQYF.